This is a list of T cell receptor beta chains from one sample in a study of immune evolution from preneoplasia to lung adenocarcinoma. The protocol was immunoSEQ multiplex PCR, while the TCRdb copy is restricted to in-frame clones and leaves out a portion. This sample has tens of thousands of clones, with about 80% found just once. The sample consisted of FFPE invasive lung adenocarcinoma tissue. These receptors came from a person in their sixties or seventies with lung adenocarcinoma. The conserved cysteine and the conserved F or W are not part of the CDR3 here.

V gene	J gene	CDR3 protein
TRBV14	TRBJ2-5	ASSQVQGTQY
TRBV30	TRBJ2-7	ARPGARAVSKKHSYEQY
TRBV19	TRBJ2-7	ASDDGSYEQY
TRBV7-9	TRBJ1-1	ASWGGGPEAF
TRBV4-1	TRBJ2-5	ASSQGGTPKETQY
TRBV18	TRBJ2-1	ASSPASGDNEQF
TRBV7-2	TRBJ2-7	ASTPTSGRFEQY
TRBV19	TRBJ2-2	ASSGTGAGTGELF
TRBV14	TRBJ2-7	ASSQVRTGTYEQY
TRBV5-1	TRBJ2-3	ASRGREPPDTQY
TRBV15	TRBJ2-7	ATSGGLAELYEQY
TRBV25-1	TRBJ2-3	ASSGSGTGLRDTQY
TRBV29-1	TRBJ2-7	SVEDQGQGSYEQY
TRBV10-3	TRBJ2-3	AISESLTSDTQY
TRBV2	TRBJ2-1	ASGDGLVEI
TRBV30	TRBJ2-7	AWSVRARYYEQY
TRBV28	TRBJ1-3	ASSRQTGNTIY
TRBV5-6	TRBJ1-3	ASSLGQGLSGNTIY
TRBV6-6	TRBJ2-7	ASSYAPQGGEQY
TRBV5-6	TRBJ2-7	ASSLRSGLSSYEQY
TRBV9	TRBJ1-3	ASSPLTPSSGNTIY
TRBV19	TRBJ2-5	ASSIGVTQY
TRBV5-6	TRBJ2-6	ASSKSGANVLT
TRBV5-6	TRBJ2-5	ASSVKETQY
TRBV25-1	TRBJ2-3	ASSRDTQY
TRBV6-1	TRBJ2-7	ASTTLLYEQY
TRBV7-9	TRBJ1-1	ASILDRETEAF
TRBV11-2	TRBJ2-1	ASSLAGGPNEQF
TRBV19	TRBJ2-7	ASSPGEAYEQY
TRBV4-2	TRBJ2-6	ASSQDQNSGANVLT
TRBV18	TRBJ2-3	ASSPYTPGADTQY
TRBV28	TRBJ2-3	ASTPSAGRTDTQY
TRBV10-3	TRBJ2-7	AISESSLAYEQY